Following are 24 T cell receptor beta chains from one sample sequenced in a study of shared clonotypes between healthy human individuals. Assay: immunoSEQ multiplex PCR; the TCRdb copy retains only in-frame clones and omits some. The sample holds fewer than 800,000 clones, about 90% seen once. Naive CD8 cells were CD45RO-negative, positively selected for CCR7, excluding terminally differentiated effector memory CD45RA+ cells. The specimen sequenced was naive CD8+ T cells sorted from blood. The source is a man aged 30 to 45 in good health.

This clone was detected only once. V is TRBV4-3 and J is TRBJ2-1; D call uncertain. CDR3 length equals 14 residues. CDR1 and CDR2 (germline): LGHNA, YSLEER. V lost 0 bases and J 1 base, leaving 4 bases between the germline ends. Here the CDR3 reads CASSQDSSYNEQFF. In DNA, the CDR3 is TGCGCCAGCAGCCAAGACAGTTCCTACAATGAGCAGTTCTTC.

The chain combines TRBV6-1 with TRBJ2-7, with a tentative D call TRBD1 (5 bases). Germline assignment: CDR1 MNHNS and CDR2 SASEGT. Trimming took off 1 base at V and 3 bases at J, with 13 bases between the two ends. This CDR3 contains 15 residues. CDR3 DNA: TGTGCCAGCAGTGAAGATTGGCAGGGATTCTACGAGCAGTACTTC. Its protein is CASSEDWQGFYEQYF.

The chain has TRBV28 and TRBJ2-5; TRBD1 is a possible D gene (6 bases). This CDR3 is 13 amino acids long. Germline values: CDR1 MDHEN, CDR2 SYDVKM. The V end was cut by 5 bases, the J end by 5 bases, with 12 bases between. Here the CDR3 DNA reads TGTGCCAGCAGTCTAAGGCAGGGGGAGACCCAGTACTTC. Amino acid sequence: CASSLRQGETQYF.

The rearrangement uses TRBV4-3 and TRBJ2-6, with D hard to call. CDR3 length equals 16 residues. From germline, CDR1 is LGHNA and CDR2 YSLEER. The V end was cut by 0 bases, the J end by 3 bases, with 9 bases between. In DNA, the CDR3 is TGCGCCAGCAGCCAAGATAGGAACCGTGGGGCCAACGTCCTGACTTTC. The encoded protein is CASSQDRNRGANVLTF.

The rearrangement links TRBV5-4 to TRBJ2-7; tentative D call: TRBD1 (7 bases). Germline CDR1 is SGHNT and CDR2 is YYREEE (reference sequence). The CDR3 is 15 residues long. Trimming removed 3 bases from V and 2 bases from J, with 15 bases in between. The CDR3 reads CASSSRQGLAYEQYF. DNA for the CDR3: TGTGCCAGCAGCTCCCGACAGGGACTGGCCTACGAGCAGTACTTC.

V is TRBV28 and J is TRBJ1-4; 7 positions match TRBD1. The CDR3 runs 16 residues. V shed 6 bases, J shed 7 bases, and the junction held 14 bases outside the gene matches. Germline values: CDR1 MDHEN, CDR2 SYDVKM. CDR3 nucleotide sequence: TGTGCCAGCAGCCACCTAACGACAGGGCAATCTGAAAAACTGTTTTTT. This sequence encodes CASSHLTTGQSEKLFF. The whole variable domain, remainder taken from reference TRBV28 and TRBJ1-4, is DVKVTQSSRYLVKRTGEKVFLECVQDMDHENMFWYRQDPGLGLRLIYFSYDVKMKEKGDIPEGYSVSREKKERFSLILESASTNQTSMYLCASSHLTTGQSEKLFFGSGTQLSVL.

The table lists this clone with a count of one. The J gene is TRBJ2-1, the V gene TRBV27, with 9 bases fitting TRBD2. Looked up from germline, CDR1 is MNHEY and CDR2 is SMNVEV (reference sequence). The J segment lost 1 base and the V segment lost 3 bases, leaving 7 bases of the junction unmatched. The CDR3 covers 17 residues. CDR3: CASSFYSSGRSYNEQFF. CDR3 coding DNA: TGTGCCAGCAGTTTTTATTCGAGCGGGAGGTCCTACAATGAGCAGTTCTTC.

Here the CDR3 reads CASSASISGVANTGELFF. CDR3 DNA: TGTGCCAGCAGCGCCAGCATTAGCGGGGTTGCGAACACCGGGGAGCTGTTTTTT. The chain is built from TRBV9 and TRBJ2-2; 8 bases align to TRBD2. The V gene's germline CDR1 is SGDLS and CDR2 YYNGEE. V shed 3 bases and J 0 bases; nucleotides not matched to a gene: 10. The CDR3 is 18 residues long.

The chain is built from TRBV29-1 and TRBJ2-3; D is possibly TRBD2 (6 bases). Deletions cut 2 bases from V and 0 bases from J, with 12 bases between. CDR3 size: 15 residues. Germline assignment: CDR1 SQVTM and CDR2 ANQGSEA. Written as DNA, the CDR3 is TGCAGCGTTGAAAGGGGTGGGACTAGCACAGATACGCAGTATTTT. Residues: CSVERGGTSTDTQYF.

The chain couples TRBV6-1 to TRBJ1-5; D remains ambiguous. CDR1 and CDR2 from the germline V gene are MNHNS and SASEGT. This CDR3 comprises 14 residues. V shed 4 bases and J shed 6 bases, with 13 bases lying between them. CDR3 sequence reads: CASSVGNFGQPQHF. The CDR3, as DNA: TGTGCCAGCAGTGTGGGGAACTTTGGTCAGCCCCAGCATTTT.

This clone was seen a single time. The chain has TRBV19 and TRBJ2-5; TRBD1 aligns across 10 bases. The CDR3 is made up of 13 amino acids. V dropped 6 bases and J dropped 5; count of bases not matched to a gene: 3. In germline, CDR1 is LNHDA, CDR2 SQIVND (reference sequence). The CDR3 region is CASRRTGGETQYF. The CDR3 DNA reads as TGTGCCAGTAGACGGACAGGGGGGGAGACCCAGTACTTC.

The chain is built from TRBV28 and TRBJ2-5; 9 bases fit TRBD1. J gave up 5 bases and V 5 bases, and 6 bases lay outside the gene matches. Germline CDR1 is MDHEN and CDR2 is SYDVKM. The CDR3 is 14 residues long. The CDR3 DNA follows: TGTGCCAGCAGTACCACAGGGGGCATTGAGACCCAGTACTTC. It is translated as CASSTTGGIETQYF. The full variable domain, with the rest looked up from reference TRBV28 and TRBJ2-5, is DVKVTQSSRYLVKRTGEKVFLECVQDMDHENMFWYRQDPGLGLRLIYFSYDVKMKEKGDIPEGYSVSREKKERFSLILESASTNQTSMYLCASSTTGGIETQYFGPGTRLLVL.

This sequence joins TRBV4-2 and TRBJ2-3; D might be TRBD2 (6 bases). The CDR3 sequence is 17 residues long. V gave up 0 bases and J gave up 0 bases, with 13 bases separating them. Per the germline V gene, CDR1 is LGHNA and CDR2 is YNFKEQ. CDR3 protein: CASSQELADASTDTQYF. For the CDR3, the DNA is TGTGCCAGCAGCCAAGAATTAGCGGACGCTAGCACAGATACGCAGTATTTT.

This chain connects TRBV10-1 to TRBJ2-1; 9 positions agree with TRBD2. The J segment lost 0 bases and the V segment lost 3 bases, leaving 12 bases of the junction unmatched. Germline loops: CDR1 WNHNN, CDR2 SYGVQD (reference sequence). This CDR3 contains 19 residues. The CDR3 nucleotides read TGCGCCAGCAGTGAATTAGCGGGAGAGACAACGAGCTCCTACAATGAGCAGTTCTTC. This codes for CASSELAGETTSSYNEQFF.

This clone has just one count. The CDR3 reads CASSIGTDTYEQYF. The DNA of the CDR3 is TGTGCCAGTAGTATTGGGACAGACACCTACGAGCAGTACTTC. The rearrangement joins TRBV19 to TRBJ2-7; TRBD1 matches 7 bases. Germline values: CDR1 LNHDA, CDR2 SQIVND (reference sequence). The CDR3 runs 14 residues. The J segment lost 2 bases and the V segment lost 3 bases, leaving 4 bases of the junction unmatched.

The rearrangement joins TRBV7-9 to TRBJ2-1; possible D gene TRBD2, 5 bases. Germline V gene lookup returns CDR1 SEHNR and CDR2 FQNEAQ (reference sequence). V dropped 6 bases and J dropped 9 bases, with 12 bases sitting between them. The CDR3 is made up of 12 amino acids. DNA of the CDR3: TGTGCCAGCAGAGAACTAGGCGGTGAGCAGTTCTTC. Translated: CASRELGGEQFF. The full variable domain, in which reference TRBV7-9 and TRBJ2-1 provide the parts outside the CDR3, is DTGVSQNPRHKITKRGQNVTFRCDPISEHNRLYWYRQTLGQGPEFLTYFQNEAQLEKSRLLSDRFSAERPKGSFSTLEIQRTEQGDSAMYLCASRELGGEQFFGPGTRLTVL.

This sequence joins TRBV6-1 and TRBJ2-5, with a weak D call TRBD2 (5 bases). V was trimmed by 1 base and J by 4 bases, leaving 13 bases between them. Germline CDR1 is MNHNS and CDR2 is SASEGT. This CDR3 has 15 amino acids. The CDR3 coding sequence is TGTGCCAGCAGTGAAGATGGTGGACGGGGAGAGACCCAGTACTTC. This encodes CASSEDGGRGETQYF.

Written as DNA, the CDR3 is TGTGCCAGCTCACCCCCCGAATCTCCTTCCTTCTATGGCTACACCTTC. It encodes CASSPPESPSFYGYTF. The genes are TRBV18 and TRBJ1-2; D is ambiguous. The CDR3 totals 16 residues. Per the germline V gene, CDR1 is KGHSH and CDR2 is LQKENI. Between the trimmed V and J ends, which lost 3 bases and 4 bases, there was a span of 18 bases.

The rearrangement links TRBV15 to TRBJ2-6; D gene unclear. Trimming shortened V by 8 bases and J by 0 bases, and 2 bases separated the two germline ends. Germline values: CDR1 LNHNV, CDR2 YYDKDF (reference sequence). This CDR3 has 12 residues. The CDR3 reads CATHSGANVLTF. CDR3 sequence (DNA): TGTGCCACCCACTCTGGGGCCAACGTCCTGACTTTC.

The V call is TRBV10-3, the J call TRBJ1-1, with a tentative D call TRBD1 (6 bases). Germline CDR1 ENHRY, CDR2 SYGVKD. V lost 0 bases and J lost 7, with 21 bases in between. The length of the CDR3 is 17 residues. The CDR3: CAISESSFTGRSSEAFF. CDR3 coding DNA: TGTGCCATCAGTGAGTCGAGTTTCACAGGGCGGTCGAGTGAAGCTTTCTTT.

The CDR3 sequence is CASSLVVGAMYNEQFF. In DNA form, the CDR3 reads TGTGCCAGCAGCTTAGTGGTGGGAGCGATGTACAATGAGCAGTTCTTC. This chain joins TRBV7-6 and TRBJ2-1; a weak D match, TRBD2 (5 bases). V lost 1 base and J lost 4, with 14 bases in between. CDR1 is SGHVS and CDR2 is FNYEAQ in the germline V gene. The CDR3 is 16 residues long.

The table lists this clone with a count of one. The V call is TRBV30, the J call TRBJ2-7; the D is unclear. Germline CDR1 is GTSNPN and CDR2 is SVGIG (reference sequence). V lost 2 bases and J 3 bases, leaving 11 bases between the germline ends. The CDR3 loop spans 13 amino acids. In nucleotides, the CDR3 is TGTGCCTGGAGTCGGGTTTCTATCTACGAGCAGTACTTC. It yields the protein CAWSRVSIYEQYF.

This chain uses TRBV2 with TRBJ1-4; TRBD1 agrees at 9 bases. V lost 7 bases, J lost 6 bases, and 9 bases stayed unmatched. Germline V CDR1 and CDR2: SNHLY, FYNNEI. The CDR3 is made up of 15 amino acids. In nucleotides, the CDR3 is TGTGCCAGCATCTGGACCCGGGACAGGGATGAAAAACTGTTTTTT. The encoded protein is CASIWTRDRDEKLFF.

CDR3 protein: CASSLFGQTLYEQYF. DNA for the CDR3: TGTGCCAGCAGCTTATTCGGACAGACCCTCTACGAGCAGTACTTC. The chain uses TRBV7-6 and TRBJ2-7; D perhaps matches TRBD1 (6 bases). V was pared by 2 bases and J by 3 bases, with 14 bases between. The CDR3 extends over 15 amino acids. From germline, CDR1 is SGHVS and CDR2 FNYEAQ.